The clone carrying this T cell receptor beta chain was seen a few times. The entry originates in a study of immune characterization of retroperitoneal liposarcoma. TCRdb recomputed calls from the PCR reads with MiXCR, one row per CDR3 protein. The data hold approximately 10,000 distinct CDR3 sequences, with roughly 28% observed a single time. Germline CDR1 and CDR2: MNHNS and SASEGT. Trimming shortened V by 6 bases and J by 1 base, and 12 bases separated the two germline ends. The CDR3 sequence is 14 residues long. The V gene is TRBV6-1, the J gene TRBJ1-2; no clear D. The TCR comes from a female donor with retroperitoneal liposarcoma. The sample comprised tumor tissue. The CDR3 loop reads CASRDRQRNYGYTF. CDR3 DNA sequence: TGTGCCAGCAGGGATCGACAACGTAACTATGGCTACACCTTC.